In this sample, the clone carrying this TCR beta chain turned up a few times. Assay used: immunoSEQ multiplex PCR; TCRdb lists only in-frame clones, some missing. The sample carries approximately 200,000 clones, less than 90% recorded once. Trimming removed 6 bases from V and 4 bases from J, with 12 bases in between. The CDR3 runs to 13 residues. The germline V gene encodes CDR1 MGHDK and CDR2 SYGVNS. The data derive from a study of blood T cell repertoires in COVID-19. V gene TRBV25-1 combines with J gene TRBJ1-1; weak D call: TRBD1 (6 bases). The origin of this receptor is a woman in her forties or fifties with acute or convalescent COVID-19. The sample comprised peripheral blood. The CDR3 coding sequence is TGTGCCAGCAGAGGTGCCAGGGGCACTGAAGCTTTCTTT. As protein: CASRGARGTEAFF. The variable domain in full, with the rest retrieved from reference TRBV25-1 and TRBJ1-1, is EADIYQTPRYLVIGTGKKITLECSQTMGHDKMYWYQQDPGMELHLIHYSYGVNSTEKGDLSSESTVSRIRTEHFPLTLESARPSHTSQYLCASRGARGTEAFFGQGTRLTVV.